Given below is one T cell receptor (beta chain) in context. The record originates from a study of T cell clonotyping in hematopoietic cell transplantation. Method: immunoSEQ multiplex PCR; TCRdb's copy keeps in-frame clones and lacks some. The data show tens of thousands of clones, roughly 92% seen once. The specimen sequenced was peripheral blood mononuclear cells. The sequence was collected from a woman aged 45-65 years in good health. Some clones in this sample may be carry-over from other donors' samples.

In nucleotides, the CDR3 is TGTGCCAGCAGCAAAGAGGCGACTAGCGGGGGCCTTACAGATACGCAGTATTTT. Protein: CASSKEATSGGLTDTQYF. The chain has TRBV7-3 and TRBJ2-3; 12 bases line up with TRBD2. The CDR3 sequence is 18 residues long. The germline gives CDR1 SGHTA, CDR2 FQGTGA. Unmatched junction bases numbered 12, after V lost 5 bases and J lost 3 bases. Supplemented by reference TRBV7-3 and TRBJ2-3, the full variable domain reads GAGVSQTPSNKVTEKGKYVELRCDPISGHTALYWYRQSLGQGPEFLIYFQGTGAADDSGLPNDRFFAVRPEGSVSTLKIQRTERGDSAVYLCASSKEATSGGLTDTQYFGPGTRLTVL.